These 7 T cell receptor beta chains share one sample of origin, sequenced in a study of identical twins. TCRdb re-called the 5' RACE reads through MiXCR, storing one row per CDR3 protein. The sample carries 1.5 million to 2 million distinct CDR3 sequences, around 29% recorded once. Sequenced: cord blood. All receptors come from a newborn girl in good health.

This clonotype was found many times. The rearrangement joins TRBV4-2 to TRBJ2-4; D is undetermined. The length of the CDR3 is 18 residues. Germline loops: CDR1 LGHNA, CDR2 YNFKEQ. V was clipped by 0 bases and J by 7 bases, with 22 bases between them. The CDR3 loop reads CASSQDPIPLSRRNIQYF. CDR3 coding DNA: TGTGCCAGCAGCCAAGACCCCATCCCATTATCCCGAAGGAACATTCAGTACTTC.

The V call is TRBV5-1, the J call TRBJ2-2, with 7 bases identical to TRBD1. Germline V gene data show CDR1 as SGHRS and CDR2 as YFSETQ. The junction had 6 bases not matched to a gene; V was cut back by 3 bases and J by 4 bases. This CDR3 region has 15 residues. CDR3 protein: CASSSSGQTTGELFF. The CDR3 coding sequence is TGCGCCAGCAGCTCGTCGGGACAGACCACCGGGGAGCTGTTTTTT.

CDR3 nucleotides: TGTGCCAGCAGCAAAGAAGGTCCCCCTAGGAGGGAGGGCCCCTACGAGCAGTACTTC. Translation: CASSKEGPPRREGPYEQYF. The J gene is TRBJ2-7, the V gene TRBV21-1; the table names TRBD2, a call not compared with the DNA. TRBV21-1 is deemed a pseudogene. This CDR3 spans 19 amino acids.

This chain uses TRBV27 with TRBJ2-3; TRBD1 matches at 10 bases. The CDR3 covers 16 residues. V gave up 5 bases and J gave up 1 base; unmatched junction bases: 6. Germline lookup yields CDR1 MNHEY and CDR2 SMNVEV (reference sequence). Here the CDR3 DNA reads TGTGCCAGCAGTAAGCCCGGGACAGGGGGCACAGATACGCAGTATTTT. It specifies CASSKPGTGGTDTQYF.

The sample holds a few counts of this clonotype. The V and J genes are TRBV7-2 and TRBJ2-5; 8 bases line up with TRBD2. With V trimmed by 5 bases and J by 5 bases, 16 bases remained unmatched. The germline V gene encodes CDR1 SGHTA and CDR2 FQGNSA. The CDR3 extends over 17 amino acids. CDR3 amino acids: CASSRTRTSLIGETQYF. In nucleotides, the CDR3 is TGTGCCAGCAGCCGTACTAGGACTAGCCTTATTGGGGAGACCCAGTACTTC.

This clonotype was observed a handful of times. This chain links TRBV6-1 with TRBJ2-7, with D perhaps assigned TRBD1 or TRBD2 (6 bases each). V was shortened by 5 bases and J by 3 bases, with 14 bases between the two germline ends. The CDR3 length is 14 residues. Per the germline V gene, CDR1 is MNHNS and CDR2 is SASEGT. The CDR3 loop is CASSTGMGGYEQYF. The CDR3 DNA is TGTGCCAGCAGTACAGGGATGGGGGGCTACGAGCAGTACTTC.

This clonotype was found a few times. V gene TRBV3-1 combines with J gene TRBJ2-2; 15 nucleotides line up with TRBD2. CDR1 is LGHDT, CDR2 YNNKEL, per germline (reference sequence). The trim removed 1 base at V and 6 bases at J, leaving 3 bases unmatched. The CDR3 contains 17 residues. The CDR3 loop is CASSQVWTSGGAGELFF. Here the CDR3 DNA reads TGTGCCAGCAGCCAAGTTTGGACTAGCGGGGGGGCCGGGGAGCTGTTTTTT.